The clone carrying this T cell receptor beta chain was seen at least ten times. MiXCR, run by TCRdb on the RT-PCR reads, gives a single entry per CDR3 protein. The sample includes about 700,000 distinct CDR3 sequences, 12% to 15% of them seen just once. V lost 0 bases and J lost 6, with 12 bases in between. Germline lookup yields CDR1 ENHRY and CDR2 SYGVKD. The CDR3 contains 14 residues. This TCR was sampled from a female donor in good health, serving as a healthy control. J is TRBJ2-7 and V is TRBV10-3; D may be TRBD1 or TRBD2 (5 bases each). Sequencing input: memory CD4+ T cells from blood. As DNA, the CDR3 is TGTGCCATCAGTGAGTCGATGGGGGAACGCGAGCAGTACTTC. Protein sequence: CAISESMGEREQYF.